The 9 T cell receptor beta chains below all came from one sample that was sequenced in a study of T cell repertoires in cytomegalovirus infection. Antigens of these TCRs are unknown. One entry per CDR3 protein, called by TCRdb with MiXCR from the reads. The data hold some 940,000 distinct CDR3 sequences, with under 40% observed a single time. Sequenced here: cultured CD8+ T cells from PBMCs, sampled from culture after CMV antigen stimulation. Source of these receptors: a human donor in good health (CMV status not recorded). Some clones in this sample may be carry-over from other donors' samples.

There are a few counts of this clonotype. The V call is TRBV6-1, the J call TRBJ2-3; 11 bases agree with TRBD2. Germline V gene data show CDR1 as MNHNS and CDR2 as SASEGT. The CDR3 contains 15 residues. J was trimmed by 4 bases and V by 6 bases; bases with no gene match: 6. CDR3 nucleotides: TGTGCCAGCAGCAAACTAGCGGGGGTTTCAGATACGCAGTATTTT. Its protein product is CASSKLAGVSDTQYF.

The rearrangement links TRBV7-9 to TRBJ2-1; D may be TRBD1 or TRBD2 (6 bases each). CDR3 length: 13 amino acids. With 7 bases removed from V and 10 bases from J, the gap between germline ends came to 17 bases. The germline gives CDR1 SEHNR, CDR2 FQNEAQ (reference sequence). The CDR3 DNA is TGTGCCAGCAACCCGATAGGGGGGCCCGAGCAGTTCTTC. It specifies CASNPIGGPEQFF.

V usage is TRBV27 and J usage is TRBJ1-2, with TRBD1 as a possible D gene (6 bases). V lost 2 bases and J lost 3, with 13 bases in between. From germline, CDR1 is MNHEY and CDR2 SMNVEV (reference sequence). The CDR3 loop spans 15 amino acids. The CDR3 DNA sequence: TGTGCCAGCAGTTTAATCGGGGGCGTCGACTATGGCTACACCTTC. This gives the protein CASSLIGGVDYGYTF.

The chain couples TRBV6-1 to TRBJ2-2; D unresolved. Germline V gene lookup returns CDR1 MNHNS and CDR2 SASEGT. V shed 4 bases and J shed 3 bases, with 9 bases lying between them. CDR3 length: 14 residues. The CDR3 nucleotides read TGTGCCAGCAGTGCTATCGGGTACACCGGGGAGCTGTTTTTT. This translates into CASSAIGYTGELFF.

This clonotype was seen repeatedly, ten times or more. The chain joins TRBV6-1 to TRBJ1-6, with a weak D call TRBD1 (5 bases). V lost 5 bases and J 9 bases, leaving 17 bases between the germline ends. Germline CDR1 and CDR2: MNHNS and SASEGT. The CDR3 totals 15 residues. CDR3 nucleotides: TGTGCCAGCAGTTCCGTGGGCCAGGGTGTTTCACCCCTCCACTTT. Protein sequence: CASSSVGQGVSPLHF.

This rearrangement joins TRBV12-3 or TRBV12-4 to TRBJ1-4, with 7 nucleotides matching TRBD1. This CDR3 region has 14 residues. Trimming cost V 3 bases and J 7 bases; bases outside gene matches: 5. CDR3 amino acids: CASSFPGGGEKLFF. DNA of the CDR3: TGTGCCAGCAGTTTCCCAGGGGGAGGTGAAAAACTGTTTTTT.

The chain has TRBV6-4 and TRBJ2-1, with D possibly being TRBD2 (6 bases). CDR1 MRHNA and CDR2 SNTAGT come from the germline V gene. CDR3 length: 14 residues. The ends were cut back, 2 bases at V and 6 bases at J, with 11 bases in the middle. The CDR3 sequence is CASSDGGGGNEQFF. CDR3 in DNA: TGTGCCAGCAGTGACGGGGGAGGCGGCAATGAGCAGTTCTTC.

In its sample, this clonotype was seen once. The rearrangement joins TRBV10-2 to TRBJ2-7; D is possibly TRBD2 (7 bases). The CDR3 covers 15 residues. Germline V gene lookup returns CDR1 WSHSY and CDR2 SAAADI. The germline V and J ends were trimmed by 0 bases and 6 bases, with 15 bases remaining between them. In DNA, the CDR3 is TGCGCCAGCAGTGAGTCCAGGGGCGGGGGTGCCGAGCAGTACGTC. It is translated as CASSESRGGGAEQYV.

This chain connects TRBV11-2 to TRBJ2-3; TRBD1 agrees at 7 bases. V shed 3 bases and J 0 bases; nucleotides not matched to a gene: 3. The V gene's germline CDR1 is SGHAT and CDR2 FQNNGV. The CDR3 is made up of 15 amino acids. The CDR3 is CASSFRDRSTDTQYF. The CDR3 nucleotides are TGTGCCAGCAGCTTCCGGGACAGAAGCACAGATACGCAGTATTTT.